This T cell receptor beta chain was captured by sequencing in a study of beta chain features in type 1 diabetes. General study points: Type 1 diabetes patients showed fewer insertions and more deletions at VDJ junctions. A moderate, significant TCRB CDR3 shortening appeared in type 1 diabetes across four CD4+ subsets.

This clone was seen more than once but under ten times. Antigen specificity is unknown. V was trimmed by 0 bases and J by 0 bases, leaving 7 bases between them. This CDR3 contains 14 residues. Germline CDR1 and CDR2: SGDLS and YYNGEE. The investigators reverse transcribed all of the isolated RNA, so they sequenced expressed TCRB transcripts. Read counts averaged approximately 3.5 million for samples of naive, central memory and regulatory T cells. Sequenced by immunoSEQ multiplex PCR; TCRdb stores in-frame clones only, minus some. Altogether around 180,000 clones are present, about 8% being singletons, with the ten largest covering roughly 0.97%.

Source material: central memory CD4+ T cells from blood. The chain combines TRBV9 with TRBJ2-7; D unresolved. The sequence was obtained from a woman aged 40 to 50 with type 1 diabetes. CDR3 nucleotide sequence: TGTGCCAGCAGCGTAGACCCTATCTCCTACGAGCAGTACTTC. Residues: CASSVDPISYEQYF.